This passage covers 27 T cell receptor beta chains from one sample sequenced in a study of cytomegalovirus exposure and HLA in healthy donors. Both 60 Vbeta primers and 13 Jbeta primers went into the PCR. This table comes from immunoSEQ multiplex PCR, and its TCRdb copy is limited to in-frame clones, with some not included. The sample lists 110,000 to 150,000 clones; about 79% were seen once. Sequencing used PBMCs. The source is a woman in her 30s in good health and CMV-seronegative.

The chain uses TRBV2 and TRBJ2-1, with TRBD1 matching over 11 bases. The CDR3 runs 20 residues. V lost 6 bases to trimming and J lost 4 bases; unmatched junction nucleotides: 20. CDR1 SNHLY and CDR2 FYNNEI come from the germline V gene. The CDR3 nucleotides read TGTGCCAGCAGCTCCTCTCGGACAGGGGGCTGGTCAGCCCTGTACAATGAGCAGTTCTTC. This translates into CASSSSRTGGWSALYNEQFF.

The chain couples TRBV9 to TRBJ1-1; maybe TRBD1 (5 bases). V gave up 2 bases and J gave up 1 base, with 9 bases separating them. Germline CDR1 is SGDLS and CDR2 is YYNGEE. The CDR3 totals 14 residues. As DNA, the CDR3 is TGTGCCAGCAGCGTGGAGGGGCAGAACACTGAAGCTTTCTTT. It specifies CASSVEGQNTEAFF. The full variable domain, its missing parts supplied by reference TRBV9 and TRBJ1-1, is DSGVTQTPKHLITATGQRVTLRCSPRSGDLSVYWYQQSLDQGLQFLIQYYNGEERAKGNILERFSAQQFPDLHSELNLSSLELGDSALYFCASSVEGQNTEAFFGQGTRLTVV.

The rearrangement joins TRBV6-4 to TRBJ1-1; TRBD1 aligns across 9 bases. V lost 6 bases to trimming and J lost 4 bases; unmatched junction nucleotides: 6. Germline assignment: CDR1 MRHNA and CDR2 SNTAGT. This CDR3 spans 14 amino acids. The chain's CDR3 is CASSRDRVSTEAFF. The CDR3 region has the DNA TGTGCCAGCAGCCGGGACAGGGTGTCCACTGAAGCTTTCTTT.

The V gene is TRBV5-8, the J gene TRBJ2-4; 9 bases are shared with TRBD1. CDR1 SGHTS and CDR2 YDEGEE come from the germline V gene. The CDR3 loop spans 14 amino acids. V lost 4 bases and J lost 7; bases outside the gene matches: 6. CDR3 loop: CASSAGTGRNIQYF. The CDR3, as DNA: TGTGCCAGCAGCGCCGGGACAGGGAGGAACATTCAGTACTTC.

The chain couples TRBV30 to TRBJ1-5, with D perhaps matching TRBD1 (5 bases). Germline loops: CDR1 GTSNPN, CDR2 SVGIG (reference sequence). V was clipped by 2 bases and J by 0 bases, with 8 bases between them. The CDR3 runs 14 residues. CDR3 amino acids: CAWSSDSSNQPQHF. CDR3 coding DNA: TGTGCCTGGAGTTCTGACAGTAGCAATCAGCCCCAGCATTTT. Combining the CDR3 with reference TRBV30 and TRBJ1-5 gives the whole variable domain SQTIHQWPATLVQPVGSPLSLECTVEGTSNPNLYWYRQAAGRGLQLLFYSVGIGQISSEVPQNLSASRPQDRQFILSSKKLLLSDSGFYLCAWSSDSSNQPQHFGDGTRLSIL.

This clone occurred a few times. CDR3 nucleotides: TGTGCCAGCGGGCAGGTTGGCAATCAGCCCCAGCATTTT. Protein product: CASGQVGNQPQHF. This chain joins TRBV6-5 and TRBJ1-5; no clear D. The CDR3 is 13 residues long. Germline CDR1 reads MNHEY; CDR2 reads SVGAGI. V was shortened by 8 bases and J by 2 bases, with 10 bases between the two germline ends.

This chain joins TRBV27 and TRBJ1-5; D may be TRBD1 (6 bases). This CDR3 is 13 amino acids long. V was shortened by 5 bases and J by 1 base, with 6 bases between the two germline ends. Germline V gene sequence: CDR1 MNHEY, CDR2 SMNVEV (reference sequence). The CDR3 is CASSRGSNQPQHF. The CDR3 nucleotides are TGTGCCAGCAGTAGGGGGAGCAATCAGCCCCAGCATTTT.

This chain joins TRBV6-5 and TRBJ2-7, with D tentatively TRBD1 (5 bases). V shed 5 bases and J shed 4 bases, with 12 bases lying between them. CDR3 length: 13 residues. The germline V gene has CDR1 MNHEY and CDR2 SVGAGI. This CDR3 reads CASSLARGYEQYF. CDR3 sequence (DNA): TGTGCCAGCAGTCTGGCTAGGGGATACGAGCAGTACTTC.

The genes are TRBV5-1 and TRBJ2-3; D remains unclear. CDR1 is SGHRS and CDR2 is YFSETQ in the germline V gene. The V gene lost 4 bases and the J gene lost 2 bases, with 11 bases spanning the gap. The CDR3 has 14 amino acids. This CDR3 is CASSPQLNTDTQYF. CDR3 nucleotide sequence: TGCGCCAGCAGCCCCCAACTCAACACAGATACGCAGTATTTT.

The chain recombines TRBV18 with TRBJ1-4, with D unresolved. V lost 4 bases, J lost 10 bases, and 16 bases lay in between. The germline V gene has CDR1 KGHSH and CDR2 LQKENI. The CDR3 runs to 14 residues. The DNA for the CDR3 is TGTGCCAGCTCACGAAAAGAGTCCGCGGGAAAACTGTTTTTT. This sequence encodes CASSRKESAGKLFF. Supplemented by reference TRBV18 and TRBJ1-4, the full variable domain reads NAGVMQNPRHLVRRRGQEARLRCSPMKGHSHVYWYRQLPEEGLKFMVYLQKENIIDESGMPKERFSAEFPKEGPSILRIQQVVRGDSAAYFCASSRKESAGKLFFGSGTQLSVL.

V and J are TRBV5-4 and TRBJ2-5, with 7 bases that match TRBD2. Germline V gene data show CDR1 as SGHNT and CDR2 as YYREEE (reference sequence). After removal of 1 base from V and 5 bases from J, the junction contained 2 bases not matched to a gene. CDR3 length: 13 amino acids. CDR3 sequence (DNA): TGTGCCAGCAGCTTGCCGGGGGGTGAGACCCAGTACTTC. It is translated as CASSLPGGETQYF.

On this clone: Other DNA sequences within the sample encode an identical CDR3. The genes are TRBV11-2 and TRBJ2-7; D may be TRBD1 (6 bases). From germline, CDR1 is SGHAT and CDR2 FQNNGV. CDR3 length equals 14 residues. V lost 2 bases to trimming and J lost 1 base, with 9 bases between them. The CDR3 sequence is CASSLPGQSYEQYF. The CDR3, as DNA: TGTGCCAGCAGCTTACCCGGACAGTCCTACGAGCAGTACTTC.

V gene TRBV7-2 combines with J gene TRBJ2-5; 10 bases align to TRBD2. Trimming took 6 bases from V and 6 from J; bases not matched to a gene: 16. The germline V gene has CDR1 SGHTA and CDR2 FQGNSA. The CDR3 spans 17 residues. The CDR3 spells CASSPQGQRGGRKTQYF. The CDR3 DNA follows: TGTGCCAGCAGTCCCCAAGGTCAGCGGGGGGGCCGAAAGACCCAGTACTTC.

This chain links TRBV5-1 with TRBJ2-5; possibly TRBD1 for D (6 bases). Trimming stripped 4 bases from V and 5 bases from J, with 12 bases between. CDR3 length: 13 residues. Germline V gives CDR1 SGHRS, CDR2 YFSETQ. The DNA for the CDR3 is TGCGCCAGCAGCGAGGGGGTTTTGGAGACCCAGTACTTC. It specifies CASSEGVLETQYF.

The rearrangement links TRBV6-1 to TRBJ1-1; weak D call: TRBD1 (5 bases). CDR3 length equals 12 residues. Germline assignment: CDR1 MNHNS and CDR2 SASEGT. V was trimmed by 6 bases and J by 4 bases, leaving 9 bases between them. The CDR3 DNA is TGTGCCAGCAGCGGACAAGTCACTGAAGCTTTCTTT. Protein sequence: CASSGQVTEAFF.

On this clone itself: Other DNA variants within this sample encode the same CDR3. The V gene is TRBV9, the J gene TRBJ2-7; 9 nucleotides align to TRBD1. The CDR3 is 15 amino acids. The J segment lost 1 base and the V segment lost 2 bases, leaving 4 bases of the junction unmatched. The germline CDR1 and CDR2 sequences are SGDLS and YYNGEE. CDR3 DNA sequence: TGTGCCAGCAGCGTTGGGACAGGGTCGTCCTACGAGCAGTACTTC. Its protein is CASSVGTGSSYEQYF.

In DNA form, the CDR3 reads TGTGCCTGCTCACGCGGAGCCGGGGAGCTGTTTTTT. It is translated as CACSRGAGELFF. The rearrangement uses TRBV30 and TRBJ2-2; D gene ambiguous. The germline V gene encodes CDR1 GTSNPN and CDR2 SVGIG (reference sequence). V shed 6 bases and J shed 6 bases, with 11 bases lying between them. The CDR3 runs 12 residues.

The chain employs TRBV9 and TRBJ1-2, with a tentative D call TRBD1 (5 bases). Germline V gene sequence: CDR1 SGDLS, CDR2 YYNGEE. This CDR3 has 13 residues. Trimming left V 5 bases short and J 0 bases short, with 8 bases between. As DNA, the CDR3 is TGTGCCAGCAGGGGACTGTCTAACTATGGCTACACCTTC. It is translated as CASRGLSNYGYTF.

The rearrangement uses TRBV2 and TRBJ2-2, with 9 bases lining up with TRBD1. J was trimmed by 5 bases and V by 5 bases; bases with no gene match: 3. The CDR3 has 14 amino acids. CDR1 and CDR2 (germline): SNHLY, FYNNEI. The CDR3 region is CASSSTGGTGELFF. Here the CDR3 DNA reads TGTGCCAGCAGTTCGACAGGGGGGACCGGGGAGCTGTTTTTT.

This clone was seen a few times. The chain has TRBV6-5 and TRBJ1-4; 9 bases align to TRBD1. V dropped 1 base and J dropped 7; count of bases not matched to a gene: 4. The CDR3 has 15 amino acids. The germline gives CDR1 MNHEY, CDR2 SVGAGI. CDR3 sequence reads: CASSYWNRGREKLFF. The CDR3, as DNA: TGTGCCAGCAGTTACTGGAACAGGGGGCGTGAAAAACTGTTTTTT.

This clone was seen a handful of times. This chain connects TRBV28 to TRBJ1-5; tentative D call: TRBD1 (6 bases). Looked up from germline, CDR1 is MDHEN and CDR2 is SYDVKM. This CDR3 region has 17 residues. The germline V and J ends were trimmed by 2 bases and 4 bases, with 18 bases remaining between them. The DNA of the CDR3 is TGTGCCAGCAGTTTACCCGGGACACAGAGCGCAAATCAGCCCCAGCATTTT. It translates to CASSLPGTQSANQPQHF.

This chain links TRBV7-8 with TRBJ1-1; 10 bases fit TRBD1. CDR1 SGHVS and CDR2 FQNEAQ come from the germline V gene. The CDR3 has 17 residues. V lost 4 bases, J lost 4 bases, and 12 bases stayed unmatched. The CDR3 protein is CASSSDRGRSKFTEAFF. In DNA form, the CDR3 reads TGTGCCAGCAGCTCCGACAGGGGGCGGTCGAAGTTCACTGAAGCTTTCTTT.

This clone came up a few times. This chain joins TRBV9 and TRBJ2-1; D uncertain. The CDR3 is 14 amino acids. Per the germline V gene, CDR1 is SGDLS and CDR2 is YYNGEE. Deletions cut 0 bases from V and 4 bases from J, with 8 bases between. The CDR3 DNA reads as TGTGCCAGCAGCGTAGCTACGATTTACAATGAGCAGTTCTTC. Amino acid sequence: CASSVATIYNEQFF.

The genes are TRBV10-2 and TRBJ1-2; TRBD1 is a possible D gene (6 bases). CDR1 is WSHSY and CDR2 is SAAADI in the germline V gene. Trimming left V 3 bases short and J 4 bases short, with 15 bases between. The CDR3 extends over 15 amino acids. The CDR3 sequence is CASSDHQEGGYGYTF. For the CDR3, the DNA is TGCGCCAGCAGTGACCATCAAGAAGGGGGCTATGGCTACACCTTC.

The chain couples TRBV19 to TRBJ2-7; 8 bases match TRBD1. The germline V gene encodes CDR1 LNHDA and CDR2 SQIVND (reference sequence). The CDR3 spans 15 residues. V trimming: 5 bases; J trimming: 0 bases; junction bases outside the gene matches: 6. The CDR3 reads CASSSGGAGSYEQYF. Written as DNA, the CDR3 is TGTGCCAGTAGTTCAGGGGGCGCGGGCTCCTACGAGCAGTACTTC.

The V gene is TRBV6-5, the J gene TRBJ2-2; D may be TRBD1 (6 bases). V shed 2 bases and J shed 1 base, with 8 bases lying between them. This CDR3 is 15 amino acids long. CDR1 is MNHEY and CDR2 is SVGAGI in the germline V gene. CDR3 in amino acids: CASSYLRGNTGELFF. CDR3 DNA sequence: TGTGCCAGCAGTTACCTCAGGGGGAACACCGGGGAGCTGTTTTTT.

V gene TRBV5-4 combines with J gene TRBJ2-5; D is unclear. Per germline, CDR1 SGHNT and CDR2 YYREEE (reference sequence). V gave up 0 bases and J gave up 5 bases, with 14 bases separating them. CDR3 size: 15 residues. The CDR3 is CASSLGQRMEETQYF. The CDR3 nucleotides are TGTGCCAGCAGCTTGGGGCAGAGGATGGAGGAGACCCAGTACTTC. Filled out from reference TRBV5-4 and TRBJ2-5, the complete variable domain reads ETGVTQSPTHLIKTRGQQVTLRCSSQSGHNTVSWYQQALGQGPQFIFQYYREEENGRGNFPPRFSGLQFPNYSSELNVNALELDDSALYLCASSLGQRMEETQYFGPGTRLLVL.